This T cell receptor (beta chain) emerged from a study of cytomegalovirus exposure and HLA in healthy donors. Overall study results and limits: Both high specificity and high sensitivity reportedly marked the classifier's diagnosis of cytomegalovirus status. In a later analysis, DRB1 alleles had the most associated TCRs; HLA-C alleles the fewest.

Concerning this clone itself: Its antigen is not identified.

Germline V gene data show CDR1 as SGHNT and CDR2 as YYREEE (reference sequence). The CDR3 is made up of 18 amino acids. Trimming removed 9 bases from V and 0 bases from J; junction bases left unmatched: 16. Researchers ran the PCR with 60 Vbeta and 13 Jbeta primers. Assay: immunoSEQ multiplex PCR; the TCRdb copy retains only in-frame clones and omits some. This sample has approximately 180,000 clones, with about three quarters found just once. This clonotype was sampled from a woman in her thirties or forties in good health and CMV-seronegative. Specimen: PBMCs. The V gene is TRBV5-4, the J gene TRBJ2-2, with 8 bases identical to TRBD2. This CDR3 reads CATSGGPSGPANTGELFF. Here the CDR3 DNA reads TGTGCCACCTCCGGGGGTCCTAGCGGGCCCGCGAACACCGGGGAGCTGTTTTTT.